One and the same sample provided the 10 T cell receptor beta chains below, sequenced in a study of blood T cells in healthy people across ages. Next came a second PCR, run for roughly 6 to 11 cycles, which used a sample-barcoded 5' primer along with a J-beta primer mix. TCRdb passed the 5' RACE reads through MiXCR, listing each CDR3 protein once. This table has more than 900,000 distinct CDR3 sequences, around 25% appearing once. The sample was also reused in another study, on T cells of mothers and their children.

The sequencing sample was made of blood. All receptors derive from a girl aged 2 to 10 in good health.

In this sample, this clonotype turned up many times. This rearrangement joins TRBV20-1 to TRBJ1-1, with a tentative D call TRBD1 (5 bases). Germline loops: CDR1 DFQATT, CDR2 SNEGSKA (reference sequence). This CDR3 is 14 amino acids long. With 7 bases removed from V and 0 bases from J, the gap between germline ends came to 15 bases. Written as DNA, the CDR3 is TGCAGTGGCTCACAGGTGGATATGAACACTGAAGCTTTCTTT. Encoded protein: CSGSQVDMNTEAFF.

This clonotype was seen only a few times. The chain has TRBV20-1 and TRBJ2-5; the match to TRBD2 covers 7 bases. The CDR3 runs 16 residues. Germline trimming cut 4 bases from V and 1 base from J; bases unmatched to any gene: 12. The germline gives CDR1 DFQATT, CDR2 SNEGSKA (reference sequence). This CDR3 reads CSAIPPWASGQETQYF. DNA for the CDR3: TGCAGTGCTATCCCCCCGTGGGCTAGCGGCCAAGAGACCCAGTACTTC.

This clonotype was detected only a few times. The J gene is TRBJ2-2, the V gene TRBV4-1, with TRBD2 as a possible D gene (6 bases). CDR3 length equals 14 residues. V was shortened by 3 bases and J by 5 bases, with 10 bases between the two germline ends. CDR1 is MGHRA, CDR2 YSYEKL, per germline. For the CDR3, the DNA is TGCGCCAGCAGCCAGCCAGGGAGGACCGGGGAGCTGTTTTTT. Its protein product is CASSQPGRTGELFF.

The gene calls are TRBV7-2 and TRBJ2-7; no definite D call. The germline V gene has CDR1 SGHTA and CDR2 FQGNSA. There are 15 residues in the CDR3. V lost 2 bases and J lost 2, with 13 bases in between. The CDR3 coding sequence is TGTGCCAGCAGCTTAAGTCGCCAAGTTGCCTACGAGCAGTACTTC. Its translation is CASSLSRQVAYEQYF.

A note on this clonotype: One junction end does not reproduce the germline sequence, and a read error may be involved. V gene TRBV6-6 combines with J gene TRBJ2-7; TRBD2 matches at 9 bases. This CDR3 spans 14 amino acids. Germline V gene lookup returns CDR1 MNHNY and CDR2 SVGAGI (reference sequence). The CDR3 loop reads CASEGTSTSYERYF. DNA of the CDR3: TGTGCCTCAGAAGGGACTAGCACTTCCTACGAGCGGTACTTC.

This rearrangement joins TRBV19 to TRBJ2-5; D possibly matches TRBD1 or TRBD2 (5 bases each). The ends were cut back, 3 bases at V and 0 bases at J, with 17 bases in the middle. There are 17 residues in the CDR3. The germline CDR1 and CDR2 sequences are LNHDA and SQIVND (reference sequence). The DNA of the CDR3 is TGTGCCAGTAGTATCGGGACCGGGACCCAGTACCAAGAGACCCAGTACTTC. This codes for CASSIGTGTQYQETQYF.

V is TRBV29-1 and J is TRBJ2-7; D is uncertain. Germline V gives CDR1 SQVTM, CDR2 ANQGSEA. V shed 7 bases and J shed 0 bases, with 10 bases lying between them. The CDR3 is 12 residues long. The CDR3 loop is CSAEESSYEQYF. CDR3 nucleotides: TGCAGCGCTGAGGAAAGCTCCTACGAGCAGTACTTC.

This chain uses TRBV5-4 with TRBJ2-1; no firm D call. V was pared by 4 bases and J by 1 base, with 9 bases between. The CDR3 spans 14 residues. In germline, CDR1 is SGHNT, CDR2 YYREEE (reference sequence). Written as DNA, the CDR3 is TGTGCCAGCAGCATACCTCCATCCTACAATGAGCAGTTCTTC. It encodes CASSIPPSYNEQFF.

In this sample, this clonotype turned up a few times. The CDR3 loop is CASSLWTSDEQYF. CDR3 bases: TGCGCCAGCAGCCTCTGGACTAGCGACGAGCAGTACTTC. V usage is TRBV5-1 and J usage is TRBJ2-7; 9 nucleotides match TRBD2. Germline loops: CDR1 SGHRS, CDR2 YFSETQ. With V trimmed by 4 bases and J by 5 bases, 4 bases remained unmatched. The CDR3 has 13 amino acids.

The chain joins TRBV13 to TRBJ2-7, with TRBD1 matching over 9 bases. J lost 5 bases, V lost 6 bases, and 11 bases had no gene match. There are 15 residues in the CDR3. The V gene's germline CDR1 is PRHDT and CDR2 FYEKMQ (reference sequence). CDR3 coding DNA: TGTGCCAGCAGTCCCGGTCACAGGGGGCCGGACGAGCAGTACTTC. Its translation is CASSPGHRGPDEQYF.